Sequencing of this TCR beta chain was carried out in a study of read filtering for tumor transcriptome and immune sequencing. Study details: The cohort had roughly 17 men and some 13 women aged roughly 45 to 90, mean around 63 years. R-ISS stage counts were eight or nine for I, about 15 for II, 6 or 7 for III. Study-wide results and limits: Dropping single-read clonotypes raised IR-seq and RNA-seq shared-clonotype correlation.

Molecular barcoded adaptors covering alpha/delta and beta/gamma chains were used on 400 to 450 ng RNA. MiXCR, run by TCRdb on the reads, gives a single entry per CDR3 protein. The table includes tens of thousands of distinct CDR3 sequences, 15% to 25% detected once. At the time of active disease, bone marrow was collected from every patient. Ten or more counts support this clonotype. Its antigen is currently unknown. CDR3 size: 14 residues. V gave up 3 bases and J gave up 5 bases, with 11 bases separating them. Germline V gene data show CDR1 as LNHDA and CDR2 as SQIVND (reference sequence). The rearrangement links TRBV19 to TRBJ1-5, with D unclear. The receptor was derived from a donor aged 40 or older with multiple myeloma. Specimen: a population of CD138-negative cells sorted from bone marrow. CDR3 nucleotides: TGTGCCAGTAGTATCGAGAGAGGGTATCAGCCCCAGCATTTT. This codes for CASSIERGYQPQHF.